This T cell receptor beta chain was obtained from a study of cytomegalovirus exposure and HLA in healthy donors. Study overall: A preliminary data release comprised 91 million or so unique TCRs obtained from HLA-typed donors.

Study-level results: 87-base-pair reads could not separate some V segments, including TRBV6-2 and TRBV6-3.

Trimming removed 2 bases from V and 2 bases from J; junction bases left unmatched: 3. The CDR3 has 14 amino acids. From germline, CDR1 is SGHDT and CDR2 YYEEEE. This clone was recorded a few times. Its antigen is as yet unknown. PCR amplification relied on 60 Vbeta primers (plus 13 Jbeta primers). The protocol was immunoSEQ multiplex PCR, while the TCRdb copy is restricted to in-frame clones and leaves out a portion. The sample includes under 200,000 clones, 65% to 70% of them seen just once. Sequencing used PBMCs. This receptor was obtained from a woman under 30 in good health and CMV-seropositive. The gene calls are TRBV5-6 and TRBJ1-1, with 7 bases lining up with TRBD1. CDR3 amino acids: CASSFGTANTEAFF. As DNA, the CDR3 is TGTGCCAGCAGCTTTGGGACAGCAAACACTGAAGCTTTCTTT.